The sequence of this TCR beta chain was determined in a study of post-analysis software for immune sequencing data. The overall study: Relapsing-remitting, secondary progressive and progressive-relapsing multiple sclerosis courses were included. Whole-study results and caveats: About five TRBV segments, including TRBV5-6, TRBV5-1 and TRBV20-1, were more frequent in patients than controls. Diversity measured as normalized Chao1 was significantly lower in multiple sclerosis patients than in controls. Under the F measure, samples that were prepared in one batch clustered strongly together.

The germline V gene encodes CDR1 WSHSY and CDR2 SAAADI. CDR3 size: 11 residues. Trimming removed 8 bases at V and 8 bases at J, with 12 bases between. Concerning this clonotype: The antigen is unknown.

Libraries were made from TCR beta cDNA, and they carried unique molecular identifiers. TCRdb fed the PCR reads into MiXCR, producing one record per CDR3 protein. Of under 900,000 distinct CDR3 sequences listed, roughly half are singletons. Specimen: blood. The receptor comes from a girl aged 10 to 17 with multiple sclerosis. V and J are TRBV10-2 and TRBJ1-2; D is ambiguous. As DNA, the CDR3 is TGCGCCAGCTCGGAGGAAGCCGGCTACACCTTC. Residues: CASSEEAGYTF.